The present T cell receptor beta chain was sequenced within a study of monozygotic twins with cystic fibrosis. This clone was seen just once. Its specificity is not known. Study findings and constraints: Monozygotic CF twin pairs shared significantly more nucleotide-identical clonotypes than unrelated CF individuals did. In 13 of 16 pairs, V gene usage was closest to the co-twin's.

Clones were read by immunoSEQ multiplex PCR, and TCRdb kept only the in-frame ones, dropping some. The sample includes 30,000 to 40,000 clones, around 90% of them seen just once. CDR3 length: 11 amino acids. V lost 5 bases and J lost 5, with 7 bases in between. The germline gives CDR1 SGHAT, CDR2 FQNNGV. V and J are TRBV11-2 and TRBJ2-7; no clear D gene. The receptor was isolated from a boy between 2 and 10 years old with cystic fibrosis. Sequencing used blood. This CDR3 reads CASSGSHEQYF. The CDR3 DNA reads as TGTGCCAGCAGCGGAAGTCACGAGCAGTACTTC.